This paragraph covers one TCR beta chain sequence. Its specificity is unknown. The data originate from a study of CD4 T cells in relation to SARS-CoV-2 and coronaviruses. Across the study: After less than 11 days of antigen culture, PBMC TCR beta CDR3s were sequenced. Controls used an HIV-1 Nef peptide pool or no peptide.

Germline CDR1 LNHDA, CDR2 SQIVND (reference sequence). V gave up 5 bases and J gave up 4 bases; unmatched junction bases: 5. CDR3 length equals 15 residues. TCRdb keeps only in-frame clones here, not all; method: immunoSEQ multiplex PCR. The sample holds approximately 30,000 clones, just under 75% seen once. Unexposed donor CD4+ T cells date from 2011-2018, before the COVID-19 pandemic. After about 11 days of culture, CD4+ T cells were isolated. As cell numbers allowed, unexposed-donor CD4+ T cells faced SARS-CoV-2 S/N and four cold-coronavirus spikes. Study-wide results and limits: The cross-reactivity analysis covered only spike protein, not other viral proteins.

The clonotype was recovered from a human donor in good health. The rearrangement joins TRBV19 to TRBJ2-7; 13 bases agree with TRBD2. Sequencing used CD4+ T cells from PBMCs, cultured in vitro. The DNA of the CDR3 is TGTGCCAGTAGTCTACGGACTAGCGGGAGTTACGAGCAGTACTTC. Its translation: CASSLRTSGSYEQYF.